In its sample, the clone carrying this TCR beta chain was seen a few times. This sample's time point: newly diagnosed GD, antithyroid drugs for less than 3 months. PBMC-extracted RNA yielded the TCR library. Researchers made TCR beta libraries by using iRepertoire HTBI primers and running Arm-PCR on CDR3 regions. TCRdb reanalysed the multiplex PCR reads using MiXCR and keeps one entry per CDR3 protein. The table includes roughly 610,000 distinct CDR3 sequences, roughly a sixth detected once. CDR3 size: 16 residues. The germline gives CDR1 MNHEY, CDR2 SVGAGI. V was clipped by 2 bases and J by 4 bases; unmatched bases: 4. The data are from a study of regulatory T cells in long-lasting Graves disease. The data were also submitted as part of a second study, on T cells in Graves' hyperthyroidism and ophthalmopathy.

The V gene is TRBV6-5, the J gene TRBJ2-1, with 11 bases that match TRBD2. Sequencing used peripheral blood mononuclear cells (PBMCs), obtained at new diagnosis, from a patient treated with antithyroid drugs. The source is a man younger than 35 with Graves disease. The CDR3 bases are TGTGCCAGCAGTTACCAGGTAGCGGGAGGGTACAATGAGCAGTTCTTC. Its protein product is CASSYQVAGGYNEQFF.